This T cell receptor (beta chain) was sequenced in a study of blood T cell repertoires in COVID-19 (dated by TCRdb to 2020 to 2021). For context, the study as a whole: Samples from collaborators originated in the United States, Italy and Spain and spanned both the acute and convalescent phases of COVID-19. The material from the prospective study consisted of cDNA or gDNA derived from T cells, B-cell-depleted T cells, or PBMCs. Deeply sampled blood TCRbeta repertoires from subjects exposed to, actively infected with, or recovered from COVID-19 were included in the dataset. The repertoires were released in a freely available public database intended as a resource for research on the immune response to SARS-CoV-2. Samples came from the ongoing ImmuneRACE study (first 160 participants) plus 1,254 subjects from 6 global collaborators. Sample metadata almost always included a de-identified subject ID, COVID-19 status, age in years and sex. Where available, HLA class I and class II types were obtained from metadata supplied by the sample provider rather than from assay-based typing. Study-wide conclusions, independent of this receptor: The amount of clinical and demographic metadata varied by source and participant and was provided uncurated.

Each collaborating institution followed its own protocols to collect whole blood in K2EDTA tubes. Collaborator samples were shipped for TCRbeta analysis as frozen whole blood, isolated PBMCs, or DNA extracted from either sample type. The CDR3 has 13 amino acids, counting the end cysteine and phenylalanine. Only the CDR3 part of the read is kept: 39 bases, read in frame from the first base. The germline V gene (reference sequence) provides CDR1 LGHDT and CDR2 YNNKEL. V is cut by 2 bases and J by 3 bases, and the space between the germline ends is 7 bases. A remark on this clone: The antigen it recognizes is unknown. No base qualities exist here, and no much larger clone lies one base off it.

TCRbeta CDR3 regions were amplified from genomic DNA by means of the immunoSEQ Assay, a bias-controlled multiplex PCR. The source study handled its data this way. The number of nucleated cells in each sample was estimated by amplification of reference gene primers within the assay. To quantify the absolute abundance of each unique TCRbeta CDR3 rearrangement, sequence reads were collapsed and filtered. Productive Simpson clonality was computed per sample as the square root of Simpson's diversity index over productive rearrangements. The table comes from immuneACCESS by way of TCRdb, which keeps in-frame sequences with V and J called. Part of the clones is missing from these tables; in studies checked, under half for an unresolved V gene and the rest for unknown reasons. That table furnishes V, J and clone size, whereas the DNA furnished D and trimming. This sample comprises fewer than 250,000 clones, about 88% of them detected only once. The ten top clones hold around 3% of the sample.

Sample: peripheral blood. This TCR was sampled from a man aged 55 to 69 with acute or convalescent COVID-19. The chain couples TRBV3-1 (or the pseudogene TRBV3-2) to TRBJ1-2, and perhaps TRBD1 as D gene, on 6 matching bases. The CDR3 protein sequence reads: CASSQQGYYGYTF. In nucleotides, the sequence is TGTGCCAGCAGCCAACAGGGGTACTATGGCTACACCTTC.